These T cell receptor beta chains were read from a single sample in a study of T cell responses to AZD1222 COVID-19 vaccine. The method was immunoSEQ multiplex PCR; TCRdb's version includes in-frame clones alone and lacks a portion of them. The sample records 68,000 or so clones, 65% to 80% being singletons. The material sequenced was peripheral blood, taken on day 0 of AZD1222 vaccination. Source of these receptors: an adult in good health. The CDR3 runs from the conserved cysteine through the conserved F or W. D genes are given only for firm matches. Part of the rows lack a size; the others show once, few, many or a class for expanded clones.

j_call v_call d_call clone_size cdr3_length cdr3_nt cdr3_aa
TRBJ1-5 TRBV28 - once 17 TGTGCCAGCAGTTTATGGAAACTGGGGGCGGGAAGGGGAGCCCAGCATTTT CASSLWKLGAGRGAQHF
TRBJ2-7 TRBV6-1 - - 11 TGTGCCAGCAGTGAGGGGTACGAGCAGTACTTC CASSEGYEQYF
TRBJ2-2 TRBV9 - - 17 TGTGCCAGCAGCGCCCTGGGGGGGGCGGAAGCCACCGGGGAGCTGTTTTTT CASSALGGAEATGELFF
TRBJ2-3 TRBV4-1 - - 17 TGCGCCAGCAGCCAGGCCCGTCCCCGGGCTGGGGGGGATACGCAGTATTTT CASSQARPRAGGDTQYF
TRBJ1-6 TRBV5-1 - - 15 TGCGCCAGCAGGGCCCCAGGGGTGAGAGGTTCACCCCTCCACTTT CASRAPGVRGSPLHF
TRBJ2-1 TRBV30 - - 13 TGTGCCTGGGCAGTGAGCGGAATCAATGAGCAGTTCTTC CAWAVSGINEQFF
TRBJ2-3 TRBV3-1/TRBV3-2 TRBD1 few 14 TGTGCCAGCAGACCGACAGGGTCACCAGATACGCAGTATTTT CASRPTGSPDTQYF
TRBJ2-7 TRBV4-2 - once 16 TGTGCCAGCAGCCAAGACGCCTGGGGGGCCCTTAACGAGCAGTACTTC CASSQDAWGALNEQYF
TRBJ1-6 TRBV6-5 TRBD1 once 14 TGTGCCAGCAGTTCCCGACAGGGGAGTTCACCCCTCCACTTT CASSSRQGSSPLHF
TRBJ2-3 TRBV27 - - 14 TGTGCCAGCTCCTCGGGCGGTGGGGGGGATACGCAGTATTTT CASSSGGGGDTQYF
TRBJ1-2 TRBV7-9 - - 12 TGTGCCAGCAGGGGCCCTCCCTATGGCTACACCTTC CASRGPPYGYTF
TRBJ1-5 TRBV6-1 TRBD1 - 16 TGTGCCAGCAGTGTAGGAACAGGGGAAAGCAATCAGCCCCAGCATTTT CASSVGTGESNQPQHF
TRBJ1-5 TRBV27 - - 15 TGTGCCAGCAGTCCCCGAGGTGGAGACAATCAGCCCCAGCATTTT CASSPRGGDNQPQHF
TRBJ1-2 TRBV19 TRBD1 - 15 TGTGCCAGTAGTACCACAGGGGGCTGGGGCTATGGCTACACCTTC CASSTTGGWGYGYTF
TRBJ1-4 TRBV3-1/TRBV3-2 - few 18 TGTGCCAGCAGTGGGGGGGCAGCCGAACCATCAACTAATGAAAAACTGTTTTTT CASSGGAAEPSTNEKLFF
TRBJ1-5 TRBV28 TRBD1 few 11 TGTGCCAGCGGACAGGGTCAGCCCCAGCATTTT CASGQGQPQHF
TRBJ2-1 TRBV3-1/TRBV3-2 - - 14 TGTGCCAGCCAGGCGTCTAGCGCCTACAATGAGCAGTTCTTC CASQASSAYNEQFF
TRBJ2-7 TRBV5-4 - - 15 TGTGCCAGCAGCGCCGGGACGCCCGTTTCTTACGAGCAGTACTTC CASSAGTPVSYEQYF
TRBJ1-6 TRBV7-2 - - 16 TGTGCCAGCAGCTTAGATGGGTGGGCGGAGAATTCACCCCTCCACTTT CASSLDGWAENSPLHF
TRBJ2-2 TRBV2 - few 15 TGTGCCAGCAGTGAGGGACGGGGAACGACCGGGGAGCTGTTTTTT CASSEGRGTTGELFF
TRBJ1-5 TRBV28 - - 15 TGTGCCACCTTGAGTCAGAAGTATAGCAATCAGCCCCAGCATTTT CATLSQKYSNQPQHF
TRBJ1-5 TRBV2 TRBD1 - 15 TGTGCCAGCAGTGCAGGGGGAAGGGGCAATCAGCCCCAGCATTTT CASSAGGRGNQPQHF
TRBJ1-2 TRBV7-9 TRBD1 - 14 TGTGCCAGCAGCTCGGGACAGGGGAGTTATGGCTACACCTTC CASSSGQGSYGYTF